This TCR beta chain was obtained from a study of shared clonotypes between healthy human individuals. Across the study: Per-donor plates numbered three CD4 naive, three CD4 memory, two CD8 naive and one CD8 memory.

Turning to this clone: The same CDR3 can be traced to other DNA sequences in this sample.

The CDR3 totals 12 residues. Germline V gene data show CDR1 as ENHRY and CDR2 as SYGVKD. V lost 9 bases and J 0 bases, leaving 7 bases between the germline ends. Sorted-subset replicate PCR reactions were performed with 150 to 200 ng DNA, corresponding to roughly 27,000 T cell genomes. Only in-frame clones appear in the TCRdb table, and some are missing; sequencing was by immunoSEQ multiplex PCR. Found here are some 2,100,000 clones, roughly 95% of them singletons; the top ten hold around 0.13%. The TCR was taken from a man between 18 and 35 years old in good health. Source material: naive CD4+ T cells sorted from blood. Specified subset: CD45RA+ positively selected. The chain uses TRBV10-3 and TRBJ2-3; D is ambiguous. CDR3 region: CAIATSTDTQYF. The CDR3 coding sequence is TGTGCCATTGCGACTAGCACAGATACGCAGTATTTT.